This is a list of T cell receptor beta chains from one sample in a study of cytomegalovirus exposure and HLA in healthy donors. Assay used: immunoSEQ multiplex PCR; TCRdb lists only in-frame clones, some missing. The sample yields fewer than 150,000 clones, of which the top ten take up 2%. Sequenced input: PBMCs. Receptors originate from a woman in her fifties or sixties in good health and CMV-seronegative. The CDR3 runs from the conserved cysteine through the conserved F or W. A D gene is named only where the DNA matches it firmly.

j_gene	v_gene	d_gene	CDR3nt	CDR3aa
TRBJ1-2	TRBV2	TRBD1	TGTGCCAGAGGGCCAAGGACAGGGCGAGGCTACACCTTC	CARGPRTGRGYTF
TRBJ1-1	TRBV5-1	.	TGCGCCAGCAGCTCCGCGACAGTTATGAACACTGAAGCTTTCTTT	CASSSATVMNTEAFF
TRBJ2-7	TRBV5-1	TRBD2	TGCGCCAGCAGACCAAACCCTTCTAGCGGGAGAATCCACGAGCAGTACTTC	CASRPNPSSGRIHEQYF
TRBJ2-2	TRBV9	.	TGTGCCAGCAGCGTATACATAGGGGAGCTGTTTTTT	CASSVYIGELFF
TRBJ2-7	TRBV5-5	TRBD2	TGTGCCAGCAGCTTGGTGTCTAGCGGGAGTGCCCAGTACTTC	CASSLVSSGSAQYF
TRBJ1-5	TRBV23-1	.	TGCGCCAGCAGTCACTGGCCCGGGAAGGATCAGCCCCAGCATTTT	CASSHWPGKDQPQHF
TRBJ2-7	TRBV28	TRBD1	TGTGCCAGCAGGACAGGGAGTATGGCCTACGAGCAGTACTTC	CASRTGSMAYEQYF
TRBJ1-5	TRBV14	.	TGTGCCAGCAGCCAGACAGGCAGCGCGCAGCCCCAGCATTTT	CASSQTGSAQPQHF
TRBJ2-1	TRBV19	TRBD2	TGTGCCAGTAGTATGAGGGGGACTAGCGGGGGGCGGAATGAGCAGTTCTTC	CASSMRGTSGGRNEQFF
TRBJ2-1	TRBV2	.	TGTGCCAGCAGTGTCGTTCCGAGCTCCTACAATGAGCAGTTCTTC	CASSVVPSSYNEQFF
TRBJ1-1	TRBV28	TRBD1	TGTGCCAGCAGTTTATGGGGGACAGGGACCACTGAAGCTTTCTTT	CASSLWGTGTTEAFF
TRBJ1-2	TRBV19	.	TGTGCCAGTAACGTCAGGGGCTATGGCTACACCTTC	CASNVRGYGYTF
TRBJ2-6	TRBV27	.	TGTGCCAGCAGTTTGGGACTTGTCTTCAGCTCTGGGGCCAACGTCCTGACTTTC	CASSLGLVFSSGANVLTF
TRBJ2-3	TRBV6-1	TRBD1	TGTGCCAGCAGACAGGGGGCGCCGGATACGCAGTATTTT	CASRQGAPDTQYF
TRBJ2-1	TRBV6-4	.	TGTGCCAGCAGTGACGGCCACTACAATGAGCAGTTCTTC	CASSDGHYNEQFF
TRBJ1-4	TRBV19	.	TGTGCCAGTAGTATTACAACTAGCCCCGAAAATGAAAAACTGTTTTTT	CASSITTSPENEKLFF
TRBJ1-5	TRBV2	.	TGTGCCAGCAGTTATCAGGAAAAACCCCAGCATTTT	CASSYQEKPQHF
TRBJ2-7	TRBV4-1	TRBD2	TGCGCCAGCAGCCAAGCTAGCGGGGGGGCGTACGAGCAGTACTTC	CASSQASGGAYEQYF
TRBJ1-3	TRBV6-1	.	TGTGCCACCCGGACGGGGGGCTCTGGAAACACCATATATTTT	CATRTGGSGNTIYF
TRBJ1-4	TRBV9	.	TGTGCCAGCAGCGTCAGGGGCGCAACTAATGAAAAACTGTTTTTT	CASSVRGATNEKLFF
TRBJ2-1	TRBV6-5	TRBD2	TGTGCCAGCAGTTCGCGGGGGGGGTCCTACAATGAGCAGTTCTTC	CASSSRGGSYNEQFF
TRBJ1-5	TRBV7-8	.	TGTGCCAGCAGCTTAGGGGGAGGGTCCCAGCCCCAGCATTTT	CASSLGGGSQPQHF
TRBJ2-5	TRBV4-1	TRBD1	TGCGCCAGCAGCCAAGAGGAGACAGGGAGAGAGACCCAGTACTTC	CASSQEETGRETQYF
TRBJ2-3	TRBV9	TRBD2	TGTGCCAGCAGCGTAGGTTCCCTAGCGGCAGATACGCAGTATTTT	CASSVGSLAADTQYF
TRBJ2-1	TRBV28	TRBD2	TGTGCCAGCAGTCGAACAGGGACTAGCGGTTACAATGAGCAGTTCTTC	CASSRTGTSGYNEQFF
TRBJ1-2	TRBV5-1	TRBD1	TGCGCCAGCAGCTTGACAGGGGGCGGCTACACCTTC	CASSLTGGGYTF
TRBJ2-7	TRBV7-9	TRBD2	TGTGCCAGCAGCCCCCGACTAGCGGGAGGGTACGAGCAGTACTTC	CASSPRLAGGYEQYF
TRBJ1-2	TRBV28	.	TGTGCCAGCAGTTTTGTGGCCATCGGGGTGGGCTACACCTTC	CASSFVAIGVGYTF
TRBJ2-7	TRBV7-3	TRBD1	TGTGCCAGCAGCCCAGGACAGGTATCCTACGAGCAGTACTTC	CASSPGQVSYEQYF
TRBJ2-1	TRBV7-9	.	TGTGCCAGCAGCTTAACGGGACTCTCGGAAAATGAGCAGTTCTTC	CASSLTGLSENEQFF
TRBJ1-4	TRBV6-5	.	TGTGCCAGCAGTATTAGGGGTGAAAAACTGTTTTTT	CASSIRGEKLFF
TRBJ2-3	TRBV2	.	TGTGCCAGCAAGCTCACTTTTTTGTCAGATACGCAGTATTTT	CASKLTFLSDTQYF
TRBJ2-5	TRBV7-2	TRBD2	TGTGCCAGCAGCTTAGGTTGGGTTAGTCTAGCGGCGGCGGGGACCCAGTACTTC	CASSLGWVSLAAAGTQYF
TRBJ2-6	TRBV5-1	.	TGCGCCAGCAGCACTCAGGGAGGTAATTCCAACGTCCTGACTTTC	CASSTQGGNSNVLTF
TRBJ1-6	TRBV10-1	TRBD1	TGCGCCAGCAGTGAACAGGGGGCCTTTTCACCCCTCCACTTT	CASSEQGAFSPLHF
TRBJ2-7	TRBV5-1	TRBD1	TGCGCCAGCAGCATCGGACAGGGCCCCTACGAGCAGTACTTC	CASSIGQGPYEQYF
TRBJ1-2	TRBV19	TRBD1	TGTGCCAGTAGCCTGGGCAGGGGGTTTGGCTACACCTTC	CASSLGRGFGYTF
TRBJ1-2	TRBV12-5	.	TGTGCTAGTGGTTTGGGGGACATCTATGGCTACACCTTC	CASGLGDIYGYTF
TRBJ2-7	TRBV5-4	.	TGTGCCAGCAGCCCCCGGGGAGCGGTGCCCCTCTACGAGCAGTACTTC	CASSPRGAVPLYEQYF
TRBJ2-1	TRBV27	TRBD2	TGTGCCAGCAGTTTACAACTAGCGGGGGGGAGTGAGCAGTTCTTC	CASSLQLAGGSEQFF
TRBJ2-2	TRBV4-1	TRBD2	TGCGCCAGCAGCCCCCTGGGACTAGCGGGAGATACCACCGGGGAGCTGTTTTTT	CASSPLGLAGDTTGELFF
TRBJ2-5	TRBV11-2	.	TGTGCCAGCAGTTACACCATATCAGGCGAGACCCAGTACTTC	CASSYTISGETQYF
TRBJ2-7	TRBV6-1	.	TGTGCCAGCAGCTTGGCGGGGGCCCCCTACGAGCAGTACTTC	CASSLAGAPYEQYF
TRBJ2-5	TRBV6-1	.	TGTGCCAGCAGTTGGGAGTACCAAGAGACCCAGTACTTC	CASSWEYQETQYF
TRBJ2-3	TRBV2	TRBD2	TGTGCCAGCCCCGGGACTAGCGGGGGGAAGGATACGCAGTATTTT	CASPGTSGGKDTQYF
TRBJ2-7	TRBV27	.	TGTGCCAGCAGTCCAAACCTCAGGGGCCACGAGCAGTACTTC	CASSPNLRGHEQYF
TRBJ2-1	TRBV2	TRBD2	TGTGCCAGCAGTGATAGGGGACTACTGTTATACAATGAGCAGTTCTTC	CASSDRGLLLYNEQFF
TRBJ2-1	TRBV5-4	TRBD1	TGTGCCAGCAGCCGGACAGGGAATGAGCAGTTCTTC	CASSRTGNEQFF
TRBJ1-6	TRBV4-1	.	TGCGCCAGCAGCCGCGAGGGGGGGGTTCCGTCTTCACCCCTCCACTTT	CASSREGGVPSSPLHF
TRBJ2-7	TRBV12-5	TRBD2	TGTGCTAGTGGACCAAGGACTAGCGGGAGTTACGAGCAGTACTTC	CASGPRTSGSYEQYF